The next 20 T cell receptor beta chains were all read from a single sample in a study of T-cell reconstitution after alpha-beta-depleted transplantation in children. Unique molecular identifiers were used in preparing the TCRbeta library. TCRdb re-derived calls from the PCR reads in MiXCR, one entry per CDR3 protein. The sample lists about 480,000 distinct CDR3 sequences; about 12% were seen once. Material: PBMCs from the stem cell graft donor, obtained from the stem cell graft. Receptors were obtained from a human donor who donated a stem cell graft to a child with combined immunodeficiency.

The sample holds a few counts of this clonotype. The chain uses TRBV5-1 and TRBJ2-7; D might be TRBD2 (5 bases). The CDR3 is 14 residues long. The germline gives CDR1 SGHRS, CDR2 YFSETQ. V gave up 5 bases and J gave up 2 bases, with 14 bases separating them. Here the CDR3 reads CASSSGLPPYEQYF. The DNA for the CDR3 is TGCGCCAGCAGTTCCGGACTCCCCCCCTACGAGCAGTACTTC.

This clonotype is classed as medium-sized (0.01 to 0.1%). The chain joins TRBV10-2 to TRBJ2-7; 12 bases agree with TRBD2. Trimming at V came to 5 bases and at J to 6 bases, leaving 17 bases not matched to a gene. This CDR3 has 18 residues. CDR1 is WSHSY, CDR2 SAAADI, per germline. In DNA, the CDR3 is TGCGCCAGCAGTCTTGACGTATACTGGACTAGCGGGACTTGCGAGCAGTACTTC. Translated, it gives CASSLDVYWTSGTCEQYF.

This clonotype was seen only a few times. The chain links TRBV7-3 to TRBJ2-4; the D gene is possibly TRBD2 (6 bases). V gave up 3 bases and J gave up 6 bases, with 9 bases separating them. This CDR3 spans 13 amino acids. Germline V gene sequence: CDR1 SGHTA, CDR2 FQGTGA. The CDR3 region is CASSFAGSNIQYF. The CDR3 bases are TGTGCCAGCAGCTTTGCGGGGTCAAACATTCAGTACTTC.

This clonotype turned up a few times. The V and J genes are TRBV12-3 or TRBV12-4 and TRBJ1-3; D not certain. There are 15 residues in the CDR3. V gave up 1 base and J gave up 0 bases, with 7 bases separating them. The CDR3 loop is CASSLERYSGNTIYF. The CDR3, as DNA: TGTGCCAGCAGTTTAGAAAGGTACTCTGGAAACACCATATATTTT.

CDR3 loop: CASSLRTRPYEQYF. DNA for the CDR3: TGTGCCAGCAGCTTAAGGACACGCCCCTACGAGCAGTACTTC. V and J are TRBV7-2 and TRBJ2-7, with D possibly matching TRBD1 (5 bases). Per the germline V gene, CDR1 is SGHTA and CDR2 is FQGNSA. This CDR3 has 14 amino acids. The germline V and J ends were trimmed by 2 bases and 2 bases, with 10 bases remaining between them.

The V call is TRBV19, the J call TRBJ1-2; D is uncertain. This CDR3 comprises 9 residues. The V and J ends lost 4 bases and 7 bases respectively, with 1 base between them. Germline V lookup: CDR1 LNHDA, CDR2 SQIVND (reference sequence). The CDR3 coding sequence is TGTGCCAGTAGTACTGGCTACACCTTC. Its translation: CASSTGYTF.

This clonotype was observed a handful of times. V usage is TRBV7-2 and J usage is TRBJ2-3; the D gene is possibly TRBD2 (5 bases). The CDR3 contains 15 residues. Germline loops: CDR1 SGHTA, CDR2 FQGNSA. Trimming pared 5 bases from V and 4 bases from J, leaving 16 bases between. The CDR3 protein is CASSEAGGLADTQYF. CDR3 coding DNA: TGTGCCAGCAGCGAGGCCGGCGGGCTCGCAGATACGCAGTATTTT.

V and J are TRBV7-2 and TRBJ2-5; D possibly corresponds to TRBD2 (6 bases). Looked up from germline, CDR1 is SGHTA and CDR2 is FQGNSA. The CDR3 is 15 residues long. Trimming removed 7 bases at V and 5 bases at J, with 20 bases between. CDR3 DNA sequence: TGTGCCAGCACCCTCGCGGGACTTATGGGGGAGACCCAGTACTTC. Protein: CASTLAGLMGETQYF.

The rearrangement joins TRBV7-2 to TRBJ2-1; no firm D call. Trimming shortened V by 1 base and J by 5 bases, and 15 bases separated the two germline ends. Germline CDR1 reads SGHTA; CDR2 reads FQGNSA. The CDR3 spans 16 residues. Written as DNA, the CDR3 is TGTGCCAGCAGCTTAGTCCTTGGCAAACCGGACAATGAGCAGTTCTTC. This sequence encodes CASSLVLGKPDNEQFF.

Ten or more counts support this clonotype. V is TRBV12-3 or TRBV12-4 and J is TRBJ2-5; 7 bases are shared with TRBD1. J was trimmed by 5 bases and V by 3 bases; bases with no gene match: 3. The CDR3 is made up of 13 amino acids. The DNA for the CDR3 is TGTGCCAGCAGTTTTGCCAGGGGGGAGACCCAGTACTTC. Protein product: CASSFARGETQYF.

CDR3 DNA sequence: TGTGCCAGCAGCAGGTGGACAGGGAACTCTGGGGCCAACGTCCTGACTTTC. Its protein product is CASSRWTGNSGANVLTF. The J gene is TRBJ2-6, the V gene TRBV11-2, with TRBD1 matching 8 bases. The CDR3 length is 17 residues. Germline V gene sequence: CDR1 SGHAT, CDR2 FQNNGV. The junction had 6 bases not matched to a gene; V was cut back by 5 bases and J by 0 bases.

This clonotype has only a few counts. V is TRBV29-1 and J is TRBJ1-1, with a weak D call TRBD1 (5 bases). Germline V CDR1 and CDR2: SQVTM, ANQGSEA. Trimming cost V 2 bases and J 1 base, with 8 bases left between them. CDR3 size: 13 residues. The CDR3 loop is CSVELGTNTEAFF. The CDR3 DNA reads as TGCAGCGTTGAATTGGGGACGAACACTGAAGCTTTCTTT.

This clonotype was seen many times. The rearrangement joins TRBV7-8 to TRBJ2-1; possibly TRBD1 for D (5 bases). Germline CDR1 reads SGHVS; CDR2 reads FQNEAQ. Trimming took 0 bases from V and 10 from J, leaving 13 bases between them. CDR3 length: 14 amino acids. The CDR3 nucleotides read TGTGCCAGCAGCTTAGCTTCATCGGACACCGAGCAGTTCTTC. This sequence encodes CASSLASSDTEQFF.

This clonotype was picked up many times. The rearrangement uses TRBV5-5 and TRBJ2-3; TRBD1 agrees at 8 bases. This CDR3 is 14 amino acids long. Trimming took 4 bases from V and 5 from J; bases not matched to a gene: 6. The germline V gene has CDR1 SGHKS and CDR2 YYEKEE (reference sequence). The CDR3 DNA reads as TGTGCCAGCAGCCTTGGACAGGGAGGAGATACGCAGTATTTT. It specifies CASSLGQGGDTQYF.

The sample holds many counts of this clonotype. This chain connects TRBV10-3 to TRBJ2-5, with D possibly matching TRBD1 (5 bases). V was trimmed by 0 bases and J by 7 bases, leaving 9 bases between them. The germline CDR1 and CDR2 sequences are ENHRY and SYGVKD. This CDR3 is 13 amino acids long. For the CDR3, the DNA is TGTGCCATCAGTGAGTCTGGGGCCGGGACCCAGTACTTC. This codes for CAISESGAGTQYF.

This rearrangement joins TRBV7-3 to TRBJ2-3; weak D call: TRBD1 (5 bases). The germline V gene encodes CDR1 SGHTA and CDR2 FQGTGA. Trimming removed 4 bases at V and 1 base at J, with 12 bases between. This CDR3 comprises 15 residues. CDR3 region: CASSSPGYGTDTQYF. CDR3 in DNA: TGTGCCAGCAGCTCCCCAGGGTACGGCACAGATACGCAGTATTTT.

The gene calls are TRBV7-9 and TRBJ2-5; the D call may be TRBD1 or TRBD2 (5 bases each). Trimming pared 7 bases from V and 7 bases from J, leaving 13 bases between. CDR1 SEHNR and CDR2 FQNEAQ come from the germline V gene (reference sequence). The CDR3 runs 12 residues. The CDR3 DNA reads as TGTGCCAGCACCGGGGTTGGGGGGACCCAGTACTTC. Translation gives CASTGVGGTQYF.

The table lists this clonotype with many counts. This chain links TRBV29-1 with TRBJ2-7, with D perhaps assigned TRBD1 or TRBD2 (5 bases each). V was shortened by 5 bases and J by 2 bases, with 10 bases between the two germline ends. This CDR3 contains 12 residues. CDR1 SQVTM and CDR2 ANQGSEA come from the germline V gene. The CDR3, as DNA: TGCAGCGTTCGGGGCTTAACCTACGAGCAGTACTTC. Residues: CSVRGLTYEQYF.

The chain combines TRBV7-9 with TRBJ1-1, with a tentative D call TRBD1 (6 bases). V lost 4 bases to trimming and J lost 5 bases, with 20 bases between them. CDR3 size: 16 residues. The germline V gene encodes CDR1 SEHNR and CDR2 FQNEAQ (reference sequence). This CDR3 is CASSSGRGRGGTEAFF. The CDR3 DNA is TGTGCCAGCAGCTCCGGGCGGGGAAGGGGGGGAACTGAAGCTTTCTTT.

J is TRBJ2-7 and V is TRBV24-1; D is ambiguous. The CDR3 has 17 amino acids. V was shortened by 0 bases and J by 3 bases, with 17 bases between the two germline ends. Germline V gene lookup returns CDR1 KGHDR and CDR2 SFDVKD. CDR3: CATSDLLFPNQDYEQYF. The CDR3 DNA follows: TGTGCCACCAGTGATTTGCTCTTTCCCAACCAAGACTACGAGCAGTACTTC.